The clone carrying this TCR beta chain has just one count. The source of the sample is a study of blood T cell repertoires in COVID-19. The overall study: T cells, B-cell-depleted T cells, or PBMCs provided the cDNA or gDNA that served as material.

Original processing methods: Reference gene primer amplification gave estimated nucleated cell counts. TCRdb's copy holds only in-frame clones and misses some; the assay was immunoSEQ multiplex PCR. Clone size and the V and J calls come from that table; the DNA yielded D and trimming. The table has around 97,000 clones, 70% to 85% seen once; the top ten hold about 10%. The CDR3 contains 14 residues. CDR1 is MNHEY, CDR2 SVGAGI, per germline. The V gene lost 10 bases and the J gene lost 7 bases, with 20 bases spanning the gap. The chain carries TRBV6-5 and TRBJ1-5; D not resolved. The sample consisted of peripheral blood. The clonotype originates from a man in his sixties or seventies with acute or convalescent COVID-19. The DNA of the CDR3 is TGTGCCACAAACCTCATGAGGGAGTCGCAGCCCCAGCATTTT. Residues: CATNLMRESQPQHF.